A single sample gave rise to the 8 T cell receptor beta chains below, sequenced in a study of cytomegalovirus exposure and HLA in healthy donors. The PCR made use of 60 Vbeta and 13 Jbeta primers. Assay used: immunoSEQ multiplex PCR; TCRdb lists only in-frame clones, some missing. The sample has some 130,000 clones, roughly 72% seen once; the top ten hold under 8.5%. Sequencing was performed on PBMCs. The source is a male donor in good health and CMV-seronegative.

This clone was seen just once. The chain recombines TRBV7-2 with TRBJ1-1; 7 bases are a match to TRBD1. V shed 1 base, J shed 7 bases, and the junction held 12 bases outside the gene matches. Per the germline V gene, CDR1 is SGHTA and CDR2 is FQGNSA. This CDR3 comprises 16 residues. As DNA, the CDR3 is TGTGCCAGCAGCTTAGTGGCGGGGAGAGGGGGCTATGAAGCTTTCTTT. It codes for CASSLVAGRGGYEAFF.

V usage is TRBV10-3 and J usage is TRBJ2-3, with TRBD1 identical over 7 bases. Trimming at V came to 3 bases and at J to 2 bases, leaving 5 bases not matched to a gene. The CDR3 runs 15 residues. The V gene's germline CDR1 is ENHRY and CDR2 SYGVKD. CDR3 protein: CAISDPGQYTDTQYF. In nucleotides, the CDR3 is TGTGCCATCAGTGACCCGGGACAGTACACAGATACGCAGTATTTT.

CDR3 amino acids: CAWGSARETGANVLTF. The CDR3 DNA reads as TGTGCCTGGGGATCTGCTCGGGAGACCGGGGCCAACGTCCTGACTTTC. The chain links TRBV30 to TRBJ2-6, with a weak D call TRBD2 (6 bases). V gave up 5 bases and J gave up 4 bases, with 18 bases separating them. The CDR3 consists of 16 residues. Germline V gene data show CDR1 as GTSNPN and CDR2 as SVGIG (reference sequence).

This clone was picked up a small number of times. The rearrangement links TRBV4-1 to TRBJ2-1; 12 bases are shared with TRBD2. V trimming: 5 bases; J trimming: 5 bases; junction bases outside the gene matches: 19. CDR3 size: 20 residues. Germline V gives CDR1 MGHRA, CDR2 YSYEKL. The CDR3 bases are TGCGCCAGCAGCTACGCAATCAAGGCGGTTGCTAGCGGGAGGGACAATGAGCAGTTCTTC. Its protein is CASSYAIKAVASGRDNEQFF.

The V gene is TRBV6-5, the J gene TRBJ2-3; 10 bases are a match to TRBD2. The length of the CDR3 is 14 residues. V lost 6 bases to trimming and J lost 4 bases; unmatched junction nucleotides: 4. Germline V CDR1 and CDR2: MNHEY, SVGAGI. CDR3 amino acids: CASRPSGSADTQYF. As DNA, the CDR3 is TGTGCCAGCAGACCTAGCGGGAGCGCAGATACGCAGTATTTT.

This sequence joins TRBV7-9 and TRBJ1-2, with D possibly being TRBD1 (5 bases). The ends were cut back, 6 bases at V and 4 bases at J, with 15 bases in the middle. There are 14 residues in the CDR3. CDR1 is SEHNR, CDR2 FQNEAQ, per germline (reference sequence). The CDR3 DNA sequence: TGTGCCAGCAGTTTCGGGACGGAGGGCTATGGCTACACCTTC. Protein sequence: CASSFGTEGYGYTF.

In regard to this clone: Other nucleotide sequences from this sample produce the same CDR3. The rearrangement uses TRBV30 and TRBJ2-7, with 8 bases fitting TRBD2. Germline V gives CDR1 GTSNPN, CDR2 SVGIG (reference sequence). The CDR3 length is 13 residues. V shed 3 bases, J shed 0 bases, and the junction held 1 base outside the gene matches. The CDR3 here is CAWSGGDSYEQYF. The CDR3, as DNA: TGTGCCTGGAGCGGGGGGGACTCCTACGAGCAGTACTTC.

The chain is built from TRBV18 and TRBJ2-7; D possibly corresponds to TRBD2 (5 bases). Germline V CDR1 and CDR2: KGHSH, LQKENI. The CDR3 spans 16 residues. V shed 3 bases and J shed 0 bases, with 15 bases lying between them. The CDR3 DNA reads as TGTGCCAGCTCACCGGGGAGTCAGGTCAGCTCCTACGAGCAGTACTTC. As protein: CASSPGSQVSSYEQYF.